Each of the 7 T cell receptor beta chains below was sequenced from the same sample in a study of control samples from healthy donors and cancer patients. Method: immunoSEQ multiplex PCR; TCRdb's copy keeps in-frame clones and lacks some. The repertoire includes 140,000 or so clones, roughly 94% of them detected once, and approximately 14% sits in the top ten. Sequenced sample: PBMCs. These receptors came from a man aged 60 to 75 with colorectal cancer.

The V and J genes are TRBV18 and TRBJ2-7; 10 bases match TRBD1. From germline, CDR1 is KGHSH and CDR2 LQKENI. This CDR3 comprises 15 residues. J lost 5 bases, V lost 3 bases, and 7 bases had no gene match. The CDR3 loop is CASSPGQGLPHEQYF. The CDR3 DNA follows: TGTGCCAGCTCACCGGGACAGGGGCTTCCTCACGAGCAGTACTTC.

This chain connects TRBV11-3 to TRBJ2-3; 7 positions match TRBD1. Germline V gene lookup returns CDR1 SGHNT and CDR2 YENEEA. The CDR3 spans 16 residues. Trimming removed 2 bases from V and 1 base from J; junction bases left unmatched: 6. For the CDR3, the DNA is TGTGCCAGCAGCTTAAGAGGGGGCGGAGGCACAGATACGCAGTATTTT. As protein: CASSLRGGGGTDTQYF. Together with reference TRBV11-3 and TRBJ2-3, the CDR3 gives the full variable domain: EAGVVQSPRYKIIEKKQPVAFWCNPISGHNTLYWYLQNLGQGPELLIRYENEEAVDDSQLPKDRFSAERLKGVDSTLKIQPAELGDSAVYLCASSLRGGGGTDTQYFGPGTRLTVL.

The genes are TRBV5-5 and TRBJ2-7; no clear D gene. CDR1 is SGHKS, CDR2 YYEKEE, per germline (reference sequence). Deletions cut 0 bases from V and 3 bases from J, with 13 bases between. This CDR3 is built from 15 residues. In nucleotides, the CDR3 is TGTGCCAGCAGCTTGGCCGGCCAGGACGTCTACGAGCAGTACTTC. Amino acid sequence: CASSLAGQDVYEQYF. Based on the CDR3 plus reference TRBV5-5 and TRBJ2-7, the full variable domain is DAGVTQSPTHLIKTRGQQVTLRCSPISGHKSVSWYQQVLGQGPQFIFQYYEKEERGRGNFPDRFSARQFPNYSSELNVNALLLGDSALYLCASSLAGQDVYEQYFGPGTRLTVT.

The rearrangement links TRBV7-2 to TRBJ2-1, with D possibly matching TRBD1 (6 bases). CDR1 and CDR2 (germline): SGHTA, FQGNSA. V shed 5 bases and J shed 0 bases, with 14 bases lying between them. This CDR3 is built from 16 residues. The chain's CDR3 is CASSPQGSSSYNEQFF. As DNA, the CDR3 is TGTGCCAGCAGCCCCCAGGGGTCAAGCTCCTACAATGAGCAGTTCTTC.

The chain joins TRBV7-9 to TRBJ2-5; D unresolved. This CDR3 region has 12 residues. Germline CDR1 reads SEHNR; CDR2 reads FQNEAQ (reference sequence). V lost 5 bases and J lost 2, with 6 bases in between. The DNA of the CDR3 is TGTGCCAGCAGCCGTAATCAAGAGACCCAGTACTTC. Residues: CASSRNQETQYF.

In this sample, this clone turned up once. The chain couples TRBV7-2 to TRBJ2-2; 9 positions agree with TRBD1. Per germline, CDR1 SGHTA and CDR2 FQGNSA. Unmatched junction bases numbered 11, after V lost 7 bases and J lost 5 bases. The CDR3 loop spans 16 amino acids. As DNA, the CDR3 is TGTGCCAGCACCCTATATACAGGGGGCAGGACCGGGGAGCTGTTTTTT. Its translation is CASTLYTGGRTGELFF.

The CDR3 sequence: CATSLPSGGQETQYF. CDR3 sequence (DNA): TGTGCCACCAGTCTGCCCTCGGGGGGGCAAGAGACCCAGTACTTC. V is TRBV24-1 and J is TRBJ2-5; the match to TRBD2 covers 8 bases. The length of the CDR3 is 15 residues. Germline-derived CDR1 and CDR2 are KGHDR and SFDVKD. J lost 2 bases, V lost 6 bases, and 7 bases had no gene match.